The 5 T cell receptor beta chains in this list originate from one sample, sequenced in a study of blood T cell repertoires in COVID-19. Sequenced by immunoSEQ multiplex PCR; TCRdb stores in-frame clones only, minus some. The sample lists about 230,000 clones, less than 90% seen once, with 2.5% to 3% in the top ten. Material for sequencing was peripheral blood. These receptors were obtained from a woman between 65 and 79 years old with active or convalescent COVID-19.

The rearrangement joins TRBV15 to TRBJ1-1; D is undetermined. Trimming left V 0 bases short and J 8 bases short, with 10 bases between. Germline V gene data show CDR1 as LNHNV and CDR2 as YYDKDF (reference sequence). This CDR3 is built from 13 residues. CDR3 loop: CATSREGVSEAFF. CDR3 nucleotides: TGTGCCACCAGCAGAGAGGGCGTCTCCGAAGCTTTCTTT.

Only one count was recorded for this clone. The chain is built from TRBV29-1 and TRBJ2-2; 8 bases align to TRBD1. V lost 1 base, J lost 0 bases, and 4 bases stayed unmatched. Germline V gene sequence: CDR1 SQVTM, CDR2 ANQGSEA. The CDR3 extends over 16 amino acids. The CDR3 loop reads CSVEGQGAPNTGELFF. The CDR3 bases are TGCAGCGTTGAAGGTCAGGGGGCACCGAACACCGGGGAGCTGTTTTTT.

The chain carries TRBV5-1 and TRBJ1-4; D uncertain. Germline assignment: CDR1 SGHRS and CDR2 YFSETQ. The CDR3 is made up of 13 amino acids. V was pared by 2 bases and J by 7 bases, with 9 bases between. The chain's CDR3 is CASSFGDSEKLFF. Here the CDR3 DNA reads TGCGCCAGCAGCTTCGGGGATAGTGAAAAACTGTTTTTT. The complete variable domain, with remaining parts taken from reference TRBV5-1 and TRBJ1-4, reads KAGVTQTPRYLIKTRGQQVTLSCSPISGHRSVSWYQQTPGQGLQFLFEYFSETQRNKGNFPGRFSGRQFSNSRSEMNVSTLELGDSALYLCASSFGDSEKLFFGSGTQLSVL.

The chain combines TRBV21-1 with TRBJ1-2. TRBV21-1 is a pseudogene locus. The CDR3 extends over 14 amino acids. The CDR3 sequence: CASPGGPADYGYTF. The DNA of the CDR3 is TGTGCCTCCCCGGGAGGGCCAGCCGACTATGGCTACACCTTC.

This sequence joins TRBV28 and TRBJ1-5, with a possible D match to TRBD1 (6 bases). Trimming removed 2 bases at V and 15 bases at J, with 11 bases between. CDR3 length: 11 amino acids. The germline V gene has CDR1 MDHEN and CDR2 SYDVKM. CDR3: CASSLGTWVHF. The CDR3 DNA sequence: TGTGCCAGCAGTTTAGGGACATGGGTGCATTTT.